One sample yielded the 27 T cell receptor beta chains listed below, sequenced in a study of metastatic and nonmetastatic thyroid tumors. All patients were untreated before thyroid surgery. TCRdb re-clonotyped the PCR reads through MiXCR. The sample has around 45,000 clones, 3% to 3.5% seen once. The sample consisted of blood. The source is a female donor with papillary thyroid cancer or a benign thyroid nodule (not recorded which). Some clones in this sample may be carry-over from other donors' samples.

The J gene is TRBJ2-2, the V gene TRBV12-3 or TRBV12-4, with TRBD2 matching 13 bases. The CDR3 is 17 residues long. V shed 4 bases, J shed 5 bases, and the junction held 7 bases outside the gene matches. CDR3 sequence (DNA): TGTGCCAGCAGTTCCCTTGGACTAGCGGGAGTGACCGGGGAGCTGTTTTTT. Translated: CASSSLGLAGVTGELFF.

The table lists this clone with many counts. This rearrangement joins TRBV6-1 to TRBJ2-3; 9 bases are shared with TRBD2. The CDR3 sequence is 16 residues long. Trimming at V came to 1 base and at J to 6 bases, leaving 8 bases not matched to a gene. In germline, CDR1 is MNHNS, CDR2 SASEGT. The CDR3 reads CASSEVAGVGWDTQYF. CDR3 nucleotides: TGTGCCAGCAGTGAAGTAGCGGGAGTCGGTTGGGATACGCAGTATTTT.

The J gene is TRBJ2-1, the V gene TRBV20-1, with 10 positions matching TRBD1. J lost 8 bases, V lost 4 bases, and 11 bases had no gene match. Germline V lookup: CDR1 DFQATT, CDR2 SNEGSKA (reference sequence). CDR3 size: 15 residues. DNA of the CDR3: TGCAGTGCTACGGACAGGGGGTCTCGTGGGGATGAGCAGTTCTTC. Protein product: CSATDRGSRGDEQFF.

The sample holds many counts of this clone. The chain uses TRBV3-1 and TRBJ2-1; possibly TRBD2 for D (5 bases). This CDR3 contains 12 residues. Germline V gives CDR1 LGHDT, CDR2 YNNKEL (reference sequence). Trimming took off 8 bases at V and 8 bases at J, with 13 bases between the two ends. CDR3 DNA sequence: TGTGCCAGCTCCGAAACTAGGGATGAGCAGTTCTTC. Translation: CASSETRDEQFF.

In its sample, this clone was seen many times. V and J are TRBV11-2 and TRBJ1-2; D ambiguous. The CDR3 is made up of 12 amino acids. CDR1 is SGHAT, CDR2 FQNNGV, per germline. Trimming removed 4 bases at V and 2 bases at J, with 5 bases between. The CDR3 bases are TGTGCCAGCAGCTCGATAAACTATGGCTACACCTTC. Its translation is CASSSINYGYTF.

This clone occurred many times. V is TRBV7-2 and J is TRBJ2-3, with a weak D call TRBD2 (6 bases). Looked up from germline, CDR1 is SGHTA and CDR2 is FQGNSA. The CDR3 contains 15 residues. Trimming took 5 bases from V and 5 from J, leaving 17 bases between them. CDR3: CASSRDSSHEDTQYF. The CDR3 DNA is TGTGCCAGCAGCAGGGACTCCTCCCACGAAGATACGCAGTATTTT.

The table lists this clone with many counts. CDR3 bases: TGTGCCAGCAGCTTCGGACAGGGAAACGCTGAAGCTTTCTTT. Its translation: CASSFGQGNAEAFF. The V call is TRBV5-6, the J call TRBJ1-1, with 8 nucleotides matching TRBD1. From germline, CDR1 is SGHDT and CDR2 YYEEEE. J was trimmed by 6 bases and V by 2 bases; bases with no gene match: 6. The CDR3 length is 14 residues.

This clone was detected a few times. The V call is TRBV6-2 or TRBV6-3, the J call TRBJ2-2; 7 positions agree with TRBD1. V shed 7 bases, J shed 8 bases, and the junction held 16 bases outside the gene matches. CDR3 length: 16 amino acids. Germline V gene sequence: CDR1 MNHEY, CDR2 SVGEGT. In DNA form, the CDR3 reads TGTGCCAGCAATGACCAGGGGGTAGCAGGAACAGGGGAGCTGTTTTTT. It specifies CASNDQGVAGTGELFF.

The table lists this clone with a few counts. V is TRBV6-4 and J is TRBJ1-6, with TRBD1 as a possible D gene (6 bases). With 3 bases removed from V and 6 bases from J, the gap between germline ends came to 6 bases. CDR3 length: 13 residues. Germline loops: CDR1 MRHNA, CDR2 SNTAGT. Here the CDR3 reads CASSEGANSPLHF. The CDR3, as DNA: TGTGCCAGCAGTGAGGGGGCTAATTCACCCCTCCACTTT.

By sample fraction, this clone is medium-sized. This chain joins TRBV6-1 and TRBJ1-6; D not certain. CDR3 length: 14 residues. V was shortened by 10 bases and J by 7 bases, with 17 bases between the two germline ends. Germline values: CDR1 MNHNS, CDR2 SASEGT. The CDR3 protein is CATPPPVGNSPLHF. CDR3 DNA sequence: TGTGCCACCCCACCCCCAGTCGGGAATTCACCCCTCCACTTT.

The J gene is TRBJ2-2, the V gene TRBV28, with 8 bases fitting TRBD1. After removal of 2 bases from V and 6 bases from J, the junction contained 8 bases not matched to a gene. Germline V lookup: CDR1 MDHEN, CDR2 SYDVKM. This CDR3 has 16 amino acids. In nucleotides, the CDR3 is TGTGCCAGCAGTTTAAGAGGGACAGGCCGAGCCGGGGAGCTGTTTTTT. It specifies CASSLRGTGRAGELFF.

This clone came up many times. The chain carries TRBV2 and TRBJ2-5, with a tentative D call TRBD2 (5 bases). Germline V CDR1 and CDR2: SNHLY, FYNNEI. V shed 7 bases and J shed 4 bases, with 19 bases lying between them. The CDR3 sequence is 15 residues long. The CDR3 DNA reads TGTGCCAGCAAGTCCACTATAGAGGCGGGAGAGACCCAGTACTTC. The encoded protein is CASKSTIEAGETQYF.

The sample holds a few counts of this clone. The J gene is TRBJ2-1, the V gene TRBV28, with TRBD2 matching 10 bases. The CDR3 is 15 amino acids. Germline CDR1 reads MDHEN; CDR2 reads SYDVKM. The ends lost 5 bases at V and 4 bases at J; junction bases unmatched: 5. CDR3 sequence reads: CASSRSGRFYNEQFF. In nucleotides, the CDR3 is TGTGCCAGCAGTCGTAGCGGGAGGTTTTACAATGAGCAGTTCTTC.

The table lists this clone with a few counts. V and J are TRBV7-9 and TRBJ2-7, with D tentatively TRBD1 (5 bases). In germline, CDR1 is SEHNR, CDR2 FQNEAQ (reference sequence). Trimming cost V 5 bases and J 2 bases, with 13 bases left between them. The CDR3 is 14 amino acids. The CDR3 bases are TGTGCCAGCAGCCCCACCAGGGTCCCCTACGAGCAGTACTTC. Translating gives CASSPTRVPYEQYF.

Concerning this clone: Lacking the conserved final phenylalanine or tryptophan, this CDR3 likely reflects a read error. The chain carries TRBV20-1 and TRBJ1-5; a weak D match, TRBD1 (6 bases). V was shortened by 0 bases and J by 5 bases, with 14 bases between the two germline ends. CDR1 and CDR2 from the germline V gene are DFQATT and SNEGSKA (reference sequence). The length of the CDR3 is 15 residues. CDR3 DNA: TGCAGTGCTAGAGAATCACAGGGTGTTGATCAGCCCCAGCATTCT. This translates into CSARESQGVDQPQHS.

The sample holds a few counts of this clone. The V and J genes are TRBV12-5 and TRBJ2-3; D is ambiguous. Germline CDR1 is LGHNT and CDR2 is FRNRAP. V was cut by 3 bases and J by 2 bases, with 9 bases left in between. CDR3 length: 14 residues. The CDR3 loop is CASGLEIPTDTQYF. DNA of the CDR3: TGTGCTAGTGGTTTAGAGATCCCCACAGATACGCAGTATTTT.

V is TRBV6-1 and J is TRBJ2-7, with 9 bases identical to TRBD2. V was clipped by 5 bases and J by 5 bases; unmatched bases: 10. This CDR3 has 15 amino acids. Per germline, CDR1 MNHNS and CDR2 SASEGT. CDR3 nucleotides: TGTGCCAGCAGTCCTAAGGCGGGAGGGCCCAACGAGCAGTACTTC. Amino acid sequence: CASSPKAGGPNEQYF.

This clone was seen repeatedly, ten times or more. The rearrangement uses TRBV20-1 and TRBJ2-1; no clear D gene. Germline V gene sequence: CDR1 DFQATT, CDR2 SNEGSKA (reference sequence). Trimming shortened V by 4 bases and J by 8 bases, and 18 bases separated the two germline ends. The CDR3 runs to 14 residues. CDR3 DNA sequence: TGCAGTGCTATTCCCACAAGCCTAAGGGATGAGCAGTTCTTC. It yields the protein CSAIPTSLRDEQFF.

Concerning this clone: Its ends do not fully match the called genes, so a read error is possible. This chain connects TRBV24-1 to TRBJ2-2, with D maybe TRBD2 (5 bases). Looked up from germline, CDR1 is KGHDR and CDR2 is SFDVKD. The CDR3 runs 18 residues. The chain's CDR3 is CVTSDLGSRGPNTGELFF. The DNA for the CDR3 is TGTGTCACCAGTGATTTAGGGAGTAGAGGACCGAACACCGGGGAGCTGTTTTTT.

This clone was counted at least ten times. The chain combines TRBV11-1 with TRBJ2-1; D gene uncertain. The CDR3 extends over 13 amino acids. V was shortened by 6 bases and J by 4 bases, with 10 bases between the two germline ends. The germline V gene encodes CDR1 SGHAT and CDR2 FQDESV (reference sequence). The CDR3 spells CASSSQDYNEQFF. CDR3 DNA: TGTGCCAGCAGTTCTCAGGATTACAATGAGCAGTTCTTC.

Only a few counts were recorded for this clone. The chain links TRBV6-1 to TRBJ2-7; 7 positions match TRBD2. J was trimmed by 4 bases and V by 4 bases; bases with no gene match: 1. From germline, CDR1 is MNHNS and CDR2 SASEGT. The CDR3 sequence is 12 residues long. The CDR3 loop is CASSGGSYEQYF. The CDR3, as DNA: TGTGCCAGCAGTGGCGGGAGTTACGAGCAGTACTTC.

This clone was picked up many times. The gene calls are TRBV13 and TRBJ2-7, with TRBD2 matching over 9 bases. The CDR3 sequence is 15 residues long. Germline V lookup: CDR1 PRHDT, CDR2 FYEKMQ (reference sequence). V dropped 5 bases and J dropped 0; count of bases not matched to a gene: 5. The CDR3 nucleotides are TGTGCCAGCAGCACTGCTAGCGGGAACTCCTACGAGCAGTACTTC. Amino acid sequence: CASSTASGNSYEQYF.

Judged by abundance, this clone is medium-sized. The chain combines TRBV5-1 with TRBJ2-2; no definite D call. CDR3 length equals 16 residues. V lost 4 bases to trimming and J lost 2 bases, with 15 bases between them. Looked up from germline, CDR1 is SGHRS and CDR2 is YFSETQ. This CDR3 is CASSPSGWLNTGELFF. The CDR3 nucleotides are TGCGCCAGCAGCCCCAGTGGGTGGCTAAACACCGGGGAGCTGTTTTTT.

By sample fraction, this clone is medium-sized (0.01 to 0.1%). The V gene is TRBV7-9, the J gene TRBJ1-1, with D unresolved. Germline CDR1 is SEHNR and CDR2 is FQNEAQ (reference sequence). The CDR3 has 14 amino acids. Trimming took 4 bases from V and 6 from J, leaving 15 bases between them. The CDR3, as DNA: TGTGCCAGCAGCTCCATAGGATGGGCAGCTGAAGCTTTCTTT. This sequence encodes CASSSIGWAAEAFF.

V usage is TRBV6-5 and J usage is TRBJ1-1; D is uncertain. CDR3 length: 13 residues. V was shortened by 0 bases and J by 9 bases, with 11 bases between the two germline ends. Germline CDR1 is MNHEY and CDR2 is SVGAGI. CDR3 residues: CASSYSQDGKAFF. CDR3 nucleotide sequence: TGTGCCAGCAGTTACTCTCAGGATGGTAAAGCTTTCTTT.

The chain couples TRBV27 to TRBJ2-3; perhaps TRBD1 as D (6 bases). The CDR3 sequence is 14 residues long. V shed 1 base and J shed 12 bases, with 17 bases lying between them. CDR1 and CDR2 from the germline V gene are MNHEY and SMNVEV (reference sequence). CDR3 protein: CASSLFQTGLSQYF. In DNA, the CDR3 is TGTGCCAGCAGTTTATTCCAGACAGGTCTATCCCAGTATTTT.

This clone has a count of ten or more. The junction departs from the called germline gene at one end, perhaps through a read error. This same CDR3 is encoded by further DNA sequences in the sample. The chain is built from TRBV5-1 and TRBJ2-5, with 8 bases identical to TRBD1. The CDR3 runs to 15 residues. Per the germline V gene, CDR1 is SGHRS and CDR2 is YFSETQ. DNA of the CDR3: TGCGCCAGCAGCGGGCGGACAGGGTCGGGGGAGACTCAGTACTTC. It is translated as CASSGRTGSGETQYF.